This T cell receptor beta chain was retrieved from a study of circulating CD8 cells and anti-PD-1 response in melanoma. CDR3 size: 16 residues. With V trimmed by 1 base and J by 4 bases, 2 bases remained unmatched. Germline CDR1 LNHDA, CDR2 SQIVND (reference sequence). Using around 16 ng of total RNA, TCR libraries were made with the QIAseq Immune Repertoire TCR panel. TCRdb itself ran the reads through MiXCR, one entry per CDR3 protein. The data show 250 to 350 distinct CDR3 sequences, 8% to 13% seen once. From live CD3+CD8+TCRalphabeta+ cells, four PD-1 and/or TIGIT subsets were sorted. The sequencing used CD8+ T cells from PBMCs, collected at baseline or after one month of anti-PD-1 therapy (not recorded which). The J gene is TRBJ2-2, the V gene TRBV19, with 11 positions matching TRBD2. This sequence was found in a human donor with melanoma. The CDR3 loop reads CASSIAGTSGTGELFF. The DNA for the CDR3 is TGTGCCAGTAGTATAGCCGGGACTAGCGGCACCGGGGAGCTGTTTTTT.